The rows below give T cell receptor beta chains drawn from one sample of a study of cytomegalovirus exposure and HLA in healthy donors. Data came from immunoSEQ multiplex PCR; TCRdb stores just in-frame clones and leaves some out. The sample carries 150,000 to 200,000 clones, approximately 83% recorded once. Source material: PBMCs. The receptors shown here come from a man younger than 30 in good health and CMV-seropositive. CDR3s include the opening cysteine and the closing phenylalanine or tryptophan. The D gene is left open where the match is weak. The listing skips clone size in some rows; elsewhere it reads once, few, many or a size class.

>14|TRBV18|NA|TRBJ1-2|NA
CASSETGITMGYTF
TGTGCCAGCTCCGAGACAGGAATCACTATGGGCTACACCTTC
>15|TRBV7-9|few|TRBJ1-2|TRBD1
CASSPPGQGDYGYTF
TGTGCCAGCAGCCCGCCGGGACAGGGGGACTATGGCTACACCTTC
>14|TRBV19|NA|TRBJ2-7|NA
CASSPAQTGYEQYF
TGTGCCAGTAGCCCGGCCCAGACAGGCTACGAGCAGTACTTC
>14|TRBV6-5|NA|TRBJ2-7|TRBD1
CASIRGQGAYEQYF
TGTGCCAGCATTAGGGGACAGGGGGCCTACGAGCAGTACTTC
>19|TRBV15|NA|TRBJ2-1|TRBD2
CATSRDTPTVAGAYNEQFF
TGTGCCACCAGCAGAGATACTCCTACTGTAGCGGGGGCCTACAATGAGCAGTTCTTC
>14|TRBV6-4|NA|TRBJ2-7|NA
CASSDGGFCDEQYF
TGTGCCAGCAGTGACGGGGGGTTCTGTGACGAGCAGTACTTC
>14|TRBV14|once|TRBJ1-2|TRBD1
CASSQGTGNYGYTF
TGTGCCAGCAGCCAGGGGACAGGCAACTATGGCTACACCTTC
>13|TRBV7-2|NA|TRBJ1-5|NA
CASSGQYNQPQHF
TGTGCCAGCAGTGGGCAGTACAATCAGCCCCAGCATTTT
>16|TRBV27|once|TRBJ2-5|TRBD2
CASSPRPGGGGETQYF
TGTGCCAGCAGTCCCCGCCCGGGGGGGGGTGGTGAGACCCAGTACTTC
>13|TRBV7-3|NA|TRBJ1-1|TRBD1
CASSEQGAGEAFF
TGTGCCAGCAGCGAGCAGGGGGCAGGTGAAGCTTTCTTT
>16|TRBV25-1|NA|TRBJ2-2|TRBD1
CASSGAGQGNTGELFF
TGTGCCAGCAGTGGGGCGGGACAGGGTAACACCGGGGAGCTGTTTTTT
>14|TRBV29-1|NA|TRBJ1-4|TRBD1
CSAARGDSLEKLFF
TGCAGCGCTGCTAGGGGGGACAGCCTTGAAAAACTGTTTTTT
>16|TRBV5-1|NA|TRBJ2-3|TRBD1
CASSAPTGDHTDTQYF
TGCGCCAGCAGCGCCCCCACAGGGGACCACACAGATACGCAGTATTTT
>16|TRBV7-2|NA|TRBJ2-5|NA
CASSLGVLAREETQYF
TGTGCCAGCAGCTTAGGGGTCCTAGCGCGAGAAGAGACCCAGTACTTC
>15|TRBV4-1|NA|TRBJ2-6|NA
CASSSVLSGANVLTF
TGCGCCAGCAGCTCAGTCCTCTCTGGGGCCAACGTCCTGACTTTC
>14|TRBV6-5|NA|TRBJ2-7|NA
CASSSQGGGHEQYF
TGTGCCAGCAGTTCCCAGGGAGGAGGACACGAGCAGTACTTC
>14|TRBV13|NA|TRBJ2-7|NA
CASRYSTGTYEQYF
TGTGCCAGCAGGTACTCGACAGGAACCTACGAGCAGTACTTC
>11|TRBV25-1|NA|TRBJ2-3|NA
CASSEGHTQYF
TGTGCCAGCAGTGAAGGGCATACGCAGTATTTT
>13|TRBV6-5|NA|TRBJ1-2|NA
CASSYSLSGGYTF
TGTGCCAGCAGTTACTCGCTAAGCGGCGGCTACACCTTC
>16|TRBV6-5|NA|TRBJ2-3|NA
CASSYGQARGTDTQYF
TGTGCCAGCAGTTACGGCCAGGCCAGGGGCACAGATACGCAGTATTTT
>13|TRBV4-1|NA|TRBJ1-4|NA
CASSLLLGEKLFF
TGCGCCAGCAGCCTACTATTAGGAGAAAAACTGTTTTTT
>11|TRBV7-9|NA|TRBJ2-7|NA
CASSIGNEQYF
TGTGCCAGCAGCATCGGGAACGAGCAGTACTTC
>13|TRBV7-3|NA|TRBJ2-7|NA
CASSRDNSYEQYF
TGTGCCAGCAGCCGCGACAATTCCTACGAGCAGTACTTC
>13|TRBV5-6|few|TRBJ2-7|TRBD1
CASSLDRGREQYF
TGTGCCAGCAGCTTGGACAGGGGGCGCGAGCAGTACTTC
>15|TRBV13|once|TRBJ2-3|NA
CASSLSRGDTDTQYF
TGTGCCAGCAGCTTATCGCGGGGAGACACAGATACGCAGTATTTT
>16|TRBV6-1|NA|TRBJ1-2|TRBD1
CASSDRQGARNYGYTF
TGTGCCAGCAGTGATAGACAGGGGGCCAGAAACTATGGCTACACCTTC
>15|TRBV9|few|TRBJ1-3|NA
CASSVVAGPEGTIYF
TGTGCCAGCAGCGTAGTTGCGGGCCCCGAAGGAACCATATATTTT
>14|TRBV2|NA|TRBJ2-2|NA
CASRAQGSTGELFF
TGTGCCAGCCGGGCCCAGGGTAGCACCGGGGAGCTGTTTTTT
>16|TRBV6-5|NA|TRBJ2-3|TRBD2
CASSYSGTRHVDTQYF
TGTGCCAGCAGTTACTCTGGGACTAGGCATGTAGATACGCAGTATTTT
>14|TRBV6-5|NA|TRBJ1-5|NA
CASSPRQTHQPQHF
TGTGCCAGCAGCCCACGACAGACTCATCAGCCCCAGCATTTT
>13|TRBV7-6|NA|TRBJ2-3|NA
CASTPRVADTQYF
TGTGCCAGCACCCCCCGGGTCGCAGATACGCAGTATTTT
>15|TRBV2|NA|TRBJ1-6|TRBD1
CASIEGASYNSPLHF
TGTGCCAGCATAGAGGGGGCCTCCTATAATTCACCCCTCCACTTT
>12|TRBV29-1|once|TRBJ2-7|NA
CSVVHSSYEQYF
TGCAGCGTTGTCCACAGCTCCTACGAGCAGTACTTC
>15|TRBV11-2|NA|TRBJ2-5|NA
CASSLDAWAGETQYF
TGTGCCAGCAGCTTAGATGCGTGGGCAGGAGAGACCCAGTACTTC
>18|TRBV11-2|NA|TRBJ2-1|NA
CASSPKVSEHSSYNEQFF
TGTGCCAGCAGCCCAAAGGTATCCGAGCACAGCTCCTACAATGAGCAGTTCTTC
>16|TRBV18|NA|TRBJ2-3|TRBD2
CASSPKRGGYTDTQYF
TGTGCCAGCTCACCAAAGCGGGGGGGCTACACAGATACGCAGTATTTT